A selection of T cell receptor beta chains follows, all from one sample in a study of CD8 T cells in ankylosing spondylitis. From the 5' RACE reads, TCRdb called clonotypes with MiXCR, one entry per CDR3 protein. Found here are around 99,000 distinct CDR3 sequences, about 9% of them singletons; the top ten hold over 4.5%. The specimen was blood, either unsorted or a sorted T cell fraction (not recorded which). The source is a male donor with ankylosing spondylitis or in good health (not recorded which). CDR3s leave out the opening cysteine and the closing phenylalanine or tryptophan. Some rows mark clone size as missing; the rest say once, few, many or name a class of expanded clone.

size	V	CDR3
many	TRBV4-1	ASSRLTGTQETQY
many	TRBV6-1	ASSKHRLAGTRSSSTDTQY
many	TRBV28	ASRTANSYNEQF
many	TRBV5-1	ASSLVGGGAQETQY
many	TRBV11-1	ASSHGLAGFDEQY
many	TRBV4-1	ASSQAPGLTHTGTDTQY
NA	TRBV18	ATTKQGGEIAGPPYEQY
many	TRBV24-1	ATSDLGSHTQY
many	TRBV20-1	SATRTSGGGDTQY
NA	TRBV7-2	ASSLGPDYGYT
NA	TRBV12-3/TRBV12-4	ASSPLADTQY
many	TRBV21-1	ASSKVDRQETQY
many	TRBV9	ASSVGLAGNTGELF
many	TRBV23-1	ASPDIGSNQPQH
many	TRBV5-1	ASSLVQGLNEQY
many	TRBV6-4	ASTSGGSQETQY
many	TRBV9	ASSARLAERGANVLT
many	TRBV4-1	ASSQETGLNTGELF
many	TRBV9	ASSVEGAGELF
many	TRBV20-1	SARDDDNIAKNIQY
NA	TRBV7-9	ASSSTPSVEQF
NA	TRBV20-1	SASLWGGTDTQY
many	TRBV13	ASSLDLHPYEQY
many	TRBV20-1	SASTGGGDQPQH
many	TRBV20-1	SASRGGGNQPQH
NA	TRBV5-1	ASSSIGQGGDEQF
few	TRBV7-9	ASSLEQYEQY
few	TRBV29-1	SVDKSQETQY
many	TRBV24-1	ATSDLNRQDNEQF
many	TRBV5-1	ASSLAAGTGLYEQY
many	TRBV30	AWRRISGNTEAF